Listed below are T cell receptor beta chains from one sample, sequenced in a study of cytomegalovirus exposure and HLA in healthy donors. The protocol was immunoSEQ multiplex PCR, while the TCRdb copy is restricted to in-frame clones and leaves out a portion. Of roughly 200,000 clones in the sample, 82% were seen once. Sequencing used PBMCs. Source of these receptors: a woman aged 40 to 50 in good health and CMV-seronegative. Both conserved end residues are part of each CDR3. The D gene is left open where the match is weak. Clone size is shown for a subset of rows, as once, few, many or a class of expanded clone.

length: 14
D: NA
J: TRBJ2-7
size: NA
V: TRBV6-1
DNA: TGTGCCAGCAGTGGTCGCGCAAGCTCCTACGAGCAGTACTTC
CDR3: CASSGRASSYEQYF

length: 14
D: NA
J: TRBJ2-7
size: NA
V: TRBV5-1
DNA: TGCGCCAGCAGCTTGGATACGTGGGGAGGCGAGCAGTACTTC
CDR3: CASSLDTWGGEQYF

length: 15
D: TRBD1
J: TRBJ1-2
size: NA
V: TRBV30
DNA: TGTGCCTGGAGTGTGACAGGGGGGAGGAACTATGGCTACACCTTC
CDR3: CAWSVTGGRNYGYTF

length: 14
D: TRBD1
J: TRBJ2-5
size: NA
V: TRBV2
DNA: TGTGCCAGCAGCCGGGACAGAAATCAAGAGACCCAGTACTTC
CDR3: CASSRDRNQETQYF

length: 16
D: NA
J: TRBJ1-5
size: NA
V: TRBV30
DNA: TGTGCCTGGAGCAAAGCGACAGTATATAGCAATCAGCCCCAGCATTTT
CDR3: CAWSKATVYSNQPQHF

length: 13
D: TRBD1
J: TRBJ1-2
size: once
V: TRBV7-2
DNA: TGTGCCAGCAGCGGAAGGACAGGAGGCGGCTACACCTTC
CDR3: CASSGRTGGGYTF

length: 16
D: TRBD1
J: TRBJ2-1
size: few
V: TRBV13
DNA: TGTGCCAGCAGCTCCTGGACAGGGTATGTGGACAATGAGCAGTTCTTC
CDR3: CASSSWTGYVDNEQFF

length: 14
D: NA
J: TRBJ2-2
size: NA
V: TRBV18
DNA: TGTGCCAGCTCACCGAGTCAGGCCACCGGGGAGCTGTTTTTT
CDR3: CASSPSQATGELFF

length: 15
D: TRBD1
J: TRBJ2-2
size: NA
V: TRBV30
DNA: TGTGCCTGGAGACAATACGGGACAGGGTCCGGGGAGCTGTTTTTT
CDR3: CAWRQYGTGSGELFF

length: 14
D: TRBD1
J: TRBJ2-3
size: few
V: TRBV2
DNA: TGTGCCAGCAGCGGACAGGGGGCAATAGATACGCAGTATTTT
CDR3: CASSGQGAIDTQYF

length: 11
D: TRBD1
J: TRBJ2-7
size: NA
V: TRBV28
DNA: TGTGCCAGCAGCTCCGGGGACAGGGAGTACTTC
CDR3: CASSSGDREYF

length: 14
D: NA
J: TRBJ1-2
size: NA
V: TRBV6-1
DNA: TGTGCCAGCAGCGAAAGCGGGACCATCTCTGGCTACACCTTC
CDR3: CASSESGTISGYTF

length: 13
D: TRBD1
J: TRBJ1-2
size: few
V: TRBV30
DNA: TGTGCCTGGGAGCCGGGGACAGGTTATGGCTACACCTTC
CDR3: CAWEPGTGYGYTF

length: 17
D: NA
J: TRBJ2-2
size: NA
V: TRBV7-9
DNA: TGTGCCAGCAGCGCCCTGACCGCGGGTGGGAACACCGGGGAGCTGTTTTTT
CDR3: CASSALTAGGNTGELFF

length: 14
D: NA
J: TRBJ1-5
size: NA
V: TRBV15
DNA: TGTGCCACCAGCAGAGACAGGGGACGCCAGCCCCAGCATTTT
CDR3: CATSRDRGRQPQHF

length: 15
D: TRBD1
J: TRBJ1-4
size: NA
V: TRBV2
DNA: TGTGCCAGCAGCTCGGAATGGACAGGGGGTGAAAAACTGTTTTTT
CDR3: CASSSEWTGGEKLFF

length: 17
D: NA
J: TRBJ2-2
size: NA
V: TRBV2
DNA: TGTGCCAGCAACACCAGCCCGGGACACCTAAGGACCGGGGAGCTGTTTTTT
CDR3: CASNTSPGHLRTGELFF

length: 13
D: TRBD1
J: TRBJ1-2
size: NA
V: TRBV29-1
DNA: TGCAGCGTTGAAGAACCTGGACAGGGTGGCTACACCTTC
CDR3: CSVEEPGQGGYTF

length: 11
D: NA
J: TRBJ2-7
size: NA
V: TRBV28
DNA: TGTGCCAGCAGTTTATTTGGCGGGCTACACTTC
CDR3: CASSLFGGLHF

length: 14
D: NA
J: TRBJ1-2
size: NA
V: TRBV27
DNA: TGTGCCAGCAGTCCCCGGCGGAACGGATATGGCTACACCTTC
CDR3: CASSPRRNGYGYTF

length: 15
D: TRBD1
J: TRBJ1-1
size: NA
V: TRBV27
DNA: TGTGCCAGCAAGTTATCCGGGACAGGGGGCACTGAAGCTTTCTTT
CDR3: CASKLSGTGGTEAFF

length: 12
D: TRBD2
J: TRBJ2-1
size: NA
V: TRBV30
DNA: TGTGCCTCACTAGCGGGCCGGGAGGGGCAGTTCTTC
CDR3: CASLAGREGQFF

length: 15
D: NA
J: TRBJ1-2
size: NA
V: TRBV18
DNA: TGTGCCAGCTCACCACTGGACGGGGGAAGCTATGGCTACACCTTC
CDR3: CASSPLDGGSYGYTF

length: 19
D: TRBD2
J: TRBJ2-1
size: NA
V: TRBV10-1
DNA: TGCGCCAGCAGTGAGTCGGAGGGATCCCCTGCGGGAGGGCCCCATGAGCAGTTCTTC
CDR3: CASSESEGSPAGGPHEQFF

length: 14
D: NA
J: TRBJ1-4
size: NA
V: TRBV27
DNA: TGTGCCAGCAGTTTATCGGACAGTAGCGAAAAACTGTTTTTT
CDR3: CASSLSDSSEKLFF

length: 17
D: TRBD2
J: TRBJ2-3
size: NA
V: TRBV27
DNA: TGTGCCAGCAGTTTCTTCCGGACTAGCGGAAGCACAGATACGCAGTATTTT
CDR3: CASSFFRTSGSTDTQYF

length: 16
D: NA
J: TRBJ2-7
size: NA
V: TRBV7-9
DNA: TGTGCCAGCAGCTTAGAATCCCAGACTAGGTTCTACGGGCAGTACTTC
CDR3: CASSLESQTRFYGQYF

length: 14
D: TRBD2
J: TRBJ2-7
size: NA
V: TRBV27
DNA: TGTGCCAGCAGTCCGGGACTAGCGGGGAACGAGCAGTACTTC
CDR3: CASSPGLAGNEQYF

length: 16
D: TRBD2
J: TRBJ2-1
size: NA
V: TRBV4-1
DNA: TGCGCCAGCAGTCTGTCGGGACTAGCGCTTAACAATGAGCAGTTCTTC
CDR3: CASSLSGLALNNEQFF

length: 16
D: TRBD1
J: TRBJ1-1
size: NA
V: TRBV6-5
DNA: TGTGCCAGCAGTTACTTGTTAGGGACAGCCTTAACTGAAGCTTTCTTT
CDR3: CASSYLLGTALTEAFF

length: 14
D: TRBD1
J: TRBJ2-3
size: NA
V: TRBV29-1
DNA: TGCAGCGCATCGACGGGACAGGGAAAAGATACGCAGTATTTT
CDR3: CSASTGQGKDTQYF

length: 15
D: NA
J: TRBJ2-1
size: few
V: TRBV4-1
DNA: TGCGCCAGCAGCCCGAGAGGAGTTCCCTACAATGAGCAGTTCTTC
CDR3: CASSPRGVPYNEQFF

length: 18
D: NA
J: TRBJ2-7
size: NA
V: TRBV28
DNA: TGTGCCAGCAGTTCTCCAAGGCCCAGAGGCGGAACGACCTACGAGCAGTACTTC
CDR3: CASSSPRPRGGTTYEQYF

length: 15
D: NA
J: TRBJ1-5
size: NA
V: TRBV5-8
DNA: TGTGCCAGCAGCTTGGTGACAATTAGCAATCAGCCCCAGCATTTT
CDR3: CASSLVTISNQPQHF

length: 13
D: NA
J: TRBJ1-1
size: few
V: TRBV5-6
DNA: TGTGCCAGCAGCTTGCCCAGGGGCACTGAAGCTTTCTTT
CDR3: CASSLPRGTEAFF

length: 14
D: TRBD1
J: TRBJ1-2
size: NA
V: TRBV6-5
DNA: TGTGCCAGCAGTCCACCGGGACAGGGGAGCGGCTACACCTTC
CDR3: CASSPPGQGSGYTF

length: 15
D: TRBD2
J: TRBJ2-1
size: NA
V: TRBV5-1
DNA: TGCGCCAGCAGCATGGGACTAGCGGGAGTCAATGAGCAGTTCTTC
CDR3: CASSMGLAGVNEQFF

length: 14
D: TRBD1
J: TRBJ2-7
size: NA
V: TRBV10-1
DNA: TGCGCCAGCAGTCTGACAGGGGGCCTCGACGAGCAGTACTTC
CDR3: CASSLTGGLDEQYF

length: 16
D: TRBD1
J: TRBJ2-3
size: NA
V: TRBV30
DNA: TGTGCCTGGACCACAGGGGAAGGGATGGGGACAGATACGCAGTATTTT
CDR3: CAWTTGEGMGTDTQYF

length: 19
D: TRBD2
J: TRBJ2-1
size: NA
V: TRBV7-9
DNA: TGTGCCAGCAGTAAATCCCCTGGACTAGCGGGAGGATGGATCAATGAGCAGTTCTTC
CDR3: CASSKSPGLAGGWINEQFF

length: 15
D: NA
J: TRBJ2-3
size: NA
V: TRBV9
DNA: TGTGCCAGCAGCGTAGGACTGGATGAGAGGGATACGCAGTATTTT
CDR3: CASSVGLDERDTQYF

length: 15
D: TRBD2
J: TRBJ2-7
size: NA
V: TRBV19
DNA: TGTGCCAGTAGTTATTCTAGCGGGAGCTCCTACGAGCAGTACTTC
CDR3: CASSYSSGSSYEQYF

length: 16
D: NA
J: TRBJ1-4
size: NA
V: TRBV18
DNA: TGTGCCAGCTCACCATTGAAGGGGATCGCTAATGAAAAACTGTTTTTT
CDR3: CASSPLKGIANEKLFF

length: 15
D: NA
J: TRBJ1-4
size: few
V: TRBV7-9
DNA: TGTGCCAGCAGCTTAGAAGGGGCCTCTAATGAAAAACTGTTTTTT
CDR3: CASSLEGASNEKLFF

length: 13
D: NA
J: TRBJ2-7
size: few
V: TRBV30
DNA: TGTGCCTGGAGTCACGGTTTCTCGAACGAGCAGTACTTC
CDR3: CAWSHGFSNEQYF

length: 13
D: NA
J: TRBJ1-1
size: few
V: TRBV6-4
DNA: TGTGCCAGCAGTGAGGCAGAGAACACTGAAGCTTTCTTT
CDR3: CASSEAENTEAFF

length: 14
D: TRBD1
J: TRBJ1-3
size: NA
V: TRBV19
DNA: TGTGCCAGTACTCAGGGGGCTTCTGGAAACACCATATATTTT
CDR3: CASTQGASGNTIYF

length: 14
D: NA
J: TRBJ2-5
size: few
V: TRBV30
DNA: TGTGCCTGGAGTGCCCACACAGGGCAGGAGACCCAGTACTTC
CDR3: CAWSAHTGQETQYF

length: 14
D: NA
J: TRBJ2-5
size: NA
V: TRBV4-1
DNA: TGCGCCAGCAGCCAAGAGGGAGCCGCGAAGACCCAGTACTTC
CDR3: CASSQEGAAKTQYF

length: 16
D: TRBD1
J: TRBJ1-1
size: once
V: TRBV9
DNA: TGTGCCAGCAGCGGGATTGGGACAGGGCGTGAAACTGAAGCTTTCTTT
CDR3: CASSGIGTGRETEAFF

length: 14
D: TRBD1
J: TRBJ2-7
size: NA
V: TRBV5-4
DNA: TGTGCCAGCAGCCACCGGGACAGGGTCCACGAGCAGTACTTC
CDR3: CASSHRDRVHEQYF